The rows below give T cell receptor beta chains drawn from one sample of a study of technical replicates of blood from several donors. TCRdb's copy holds only in-frame clones and misses some; the assay was immunoSEQ multiplex PCR. This table holds about 83,000 clones, about 94% found once. The sequenced sample was T cells isolated from PBMCs. The receptor source for this set is a human donor in good health. Each CDR3 is given with its conserved first and last residue. The D gene is left open where the match is weak. Rows give clone size only sometimes, using once, few, many, or a class for an expanded clone.

V	D	size	J	DNA	CDR3
TRBV10-3	NA	few	TRBJ1-1	TGTGCCATTAAGTCCGCAGGGGATTTTACTGAAGCTTTCTTT	CAIKSAGDFTEAFF
TRBV4-1	NA	NA	TRBJ2-2	TGCGCCAGCAGCCAAATACCCCAGGGGTGGGCCGGGGAGCTGTTTTTT	CASSQIPQGWAGELFF
TRBV6-5	NA	NA	TRBJ2-7	TGTGCCAGCAGCACCCCCGACAAGCACGAGCAGTACTTC	CASSTPDKHEQYF
TRBV12-5	NA	few	TRBJ1-4	TGTGCTAGTGGTTTGGGACAGTCAACTAATGAAAAACTGTTTTTT	CASGLGQSTNEKLFF
TRBV4-1	NA	NA	TRBJ1-5	TGCGCCAGCAGCCTTGCGGGGTCCAATCAGCCCCAGCATTTT	CASSLAGSNQPQHF
TRBV13	TRBD2	NA	TRBJ2-7	TGTGCCAGCAGCTTATCGGTTGGCCTAGCGGGTTTCTACGAGCAGTACTTC	CASSLSVGLAGFYEQYF
TRBV2	NA	NA	TRBJ2-2	TGCGCAACAGGGGAGGCGGGGACCGGGGAGCTGTTTTTT	CATGEAGTGELFF
TRBV28	NA	NA	TRBJ1-2	TGTGCCAGCAGAGTGGGAGGGGGCTATGGCTACACCTTC	CASRVGGGYGYTF
TRBV10-2	TRBD1	once	TRBJ2-7	TGCGCCAGCAGTGAGACGGGACAGCGGTTCTCCTACGAGCAGTACTTC	CASSETGQRFSYEQYF
TRBV7-7	NA	NA	TRBJ1-4	TGTGCTAGCGGCGACATAGGGGAACGAGAAAAACTGTTTTTT	CASGDIGEREKLFF
TRBV19	TRBD2	once	TRBJ2-1	TGTGCCAGTAGTATAGGGACTAGCAGGTCCGATGAGCAGTTCTTC	CASSIGTSRSDEQFF
TRBV7-3	NA	NA	TRBJ1-4	TGTGCCAGCAGCTTAGGGGGGGGTTCTGGTGAAAAACTGTTTTTT	CASSLGGGSGEKLFF
TRBV2	NA	NA	TRBJ1-1	TGTGCCAGCTACGGGAACACTGAAGCTTTCTTT	CASYGNTEAFF
TRBV9	TRBD2	NA	TRBJ2-3	TGTGCCAGCAGCGTAGGAAGCGGGAGGGTCCCAGATACGCAGTATTTT	CASSVGSGRVPDTQYF
TRBV28	NA	once	TRBJ1-2	TGTGCCAGCAGCTTCCCTTCGGGGAACCTCTATGGCTACACCTTC	CASSFPSGNLYGYTF
TRBV2	TRBD1	NA	TRBJ1-4	TGTGCCAGCAGTGAAATGACAGGGGGCGTCCGAATTTGGGAAAAACTGTTTTTT	CASSEMTGGVRIWEKLFF
TRBV10-1	NA	NA	TRBJ2-7	TGCGCCATCAACCTGACAGATCCCTACGAGCAGTACTTC	CAINLTDPYEQYF
TRBV7-9	TRBD2	NA	TRBJ2-3	TGTGCCAGCTCCTGGTCTAGCGGGGGGGCGATGGTAACAGATACGCAGTATTTT	CASSWSSGGAMVTDTQYF
TRBV7-9	NA	NA	TRBJ2-1	TGTGCCAGCAGCTTAGCGCTCGGGCGGGATGAGTACAATGAGCAGTTCTTC	CASSLALGRDEYNEQFF
TRBV14	TRBD1	once	TRBJ1-1	TGTGCCAGCAGCCAGGTAGGGGGCTCGGATACTGAAGCTTTCTTT	CASSQVGGSDTEAFF
TRBV9	TRBD2	NA	TRBJ2-3	TGTGCCAGCAGCGTAGGCGCCCTTAGCGGGGGGGCCGTTACGCAGTATTTT	CASSVGALSGGAVTQYF
TRBV5-1	NA	NA	TRBJ2-7	TGCGCCAGCAGCTTAAGACAGAGGACCTACGAGCAGTACTTC	CASSLRQRTYEQYF
TRBV28	TRBD1	NA	TRBJ1-1	TGTGCCAGCAGTTCTGACAGGGTGATACCTGAAGCTTTCTTT	CASSSDRVIPEAFF
TRBV6-5	TRBD2	NA	TRBJ2-5	TGTGCCAGCAGCGCGACTAGCCGGGAGACCCAGTACTTC	CASSATSRETQYF
TRBV10-1	TRBD2	NA	TRBJ2-2	TGCGCCAGCAGTGTACGCAGCGGGAGATTGGACGGGGAGCTGTTTTTT	CASSVRSGRLDGELFF
TRBV5-1	NA	once	TRBJ1-5	TGCGCCAGCAGCTTGGGGCAGCGAAATCAGCCCCAGCATTTT	CASSLGQRNQPQHF
TRBV4-1	NA	NA	TRBJ2-2	TGCGCCAGCAGCCCCCTTTCCGGGGGCGGGGAGCTGTTTTTT	CASSPLSGGGELFF
TRBV18	NA	NA	TRBJ2-1	TGTGCCAGCTCACCACCCACTATGAGGAACAATGAGCAGTTCTTC	CASSPPTMRNNEQFF
TRBV2	NA	NA	TRBJ2-7	TGTGCCAGCAGATTGACACTCTCCTACGAGCAGTACTTC	CASRLTLSYEQYF
TRBV29-1	NA	NA	TRBJ2-5	TGCAGCGTTGAAGATTACGGTTTGGGAGGAGGAGAGACCCAGTACTTC	CSVEDYGLGGGETQYF
TRBV29-1	TRBD2	NA	TRBJ2-3	TGCAGCGTTGGTCCGGCAACGGGGGGGGCAGATACGCAGTATTTT	CSVGPATGGADTQYF
TRBV19	NA	NA	TRBJ1-2	TGTGCCAGTACTGTGGACACCCCTGGGTACTATGGCTACACCTTC	CASTVDTPGYYGYTF
TRBV19	TRBD2	NA	TRBJ2-3	TGTGCCAGTAGTAGGACTAGCGGGAGGTTGGCAGATACGCAGTATTTT	CASSRTSGRLADTQYF
TRBV10-1	TRBD2	NA	TRBJ2-3	TGCGCCAGCAGGAGGGGACTAGCGGGAGCAGATACGCAGTATTTT	CASRRGLAGADTQYF
TRBV10-3	NA	NA	TRBJ1-2	TGTGCCTCAGGGCGACAAGAAGACTATGGCTACACCTTC	CASGRQEDYGYTF
TRBV19	TRBD2	NA	TRBJ2-3	TGTGCCAGTAGTATTGGTCTAGCGGGCCTCCCCACAGATACGCAGTATTTT	CASSIGLAGLPTDTQYF
TRBV16	TRBD2	NA	TRBJ2-1	TGTGCCAGCACTAGCGGGAGGGCCGGGTCCTACAATGAGCAGTTCTTC	CASTSGRAGSYNEQFF
TRBV5-1	NA	NA	TRBJ1-2	TGCGCCAGCAGCTTGGGGGGCGGTCGGTATGGCTACACCTTC	CASSLGGGRYGYTF
TRBV15	TRBD2	NA	TRBJ2-7	TGTGCCACCAGCGGAGAACTTAATAGCGGGAGCTCCTACGAGCAGTACTTC	CATSGELNSGSSYEQYF
TRBV9	TRBD1	NA	TRBJ1-2	TGTGCCAGCAGCGGGGACAGGGTTTATGGCTACACCTTC	CASSGDRVYGYTF
TRBV6-5	NA	NA	TRBJ1-1	TGTGCCAGCATAGGAGTTCAAGCTTTCTTT	CASIGVQAFF
TRBV2	NA	NA	TRBJ2-4	TGTGCCAGCAGTGAAGCGCCGGGCGGGACGTTAGCCAAAAACATTCAGTACTTC	CASSEAPGGTLAKNIQYF
TRBV7-9	NA	NA	TRBJ1-6	TGTGCCAGCAGCCGGGATTCACCCCTCCACTTT	CASSRDSPLHF
TRBV6-1	TRBD1	NA	TRBJ1-2	TGTGCCAGCAGTCAAGGGACAGGGGGCGACCTACCTTATGGCTACACCTTC	CASSQGTGGDLPYGYTF
TRBV25-1	TRBD1	NA	TRBJ1-6	TGTGCCAGCAGTGGACAGGGTAGCAATTCACCCCTCCACTTT	CASSGQGSNSPLHF
TRBV6-5	TRBD1	NA	TRBJ1-2	TGTGCCAGCAGCGACAGGGAATATGGCTACACCTTC	CASSDREYGYTF
TRBV27	TRBD2	once	TRBJ2-1	TGTGCCAGCAGTTTTTCCCTAGCGGGAGGAAATGAGCAGTTCTTC	CASSFSLAGGNEQFF
TRBV30	NA	NA	TRBJ1-2	TGTGCCTGGAGTGTGGGCCAGGGTTCTGGCTACACCTTC	CAWSVGQGSGYTF
TRBV21-1	NA	NA	TRBJ2-7	TGTGCCAGCAGCAAAACGGGGGGCGACGAGCAGTACTTC	CASSKTGGDEQYF
TRBV11-2	TRBD2	NA	TRBJ2-7	TGTGCCAGCAGACCTACTAGCGGGGGGCGGGGCGAGCAGTACTTC	CASRPTSGGRGEQYF
TRBV28	TRBD1	NA	TRBJ1-5	TGTGCCAGCAGTTTAACAGGGGGCGGCAATCAGCCCCAGCACTTT	CASSLTGGGNQPQHF
TRBV7-8	TRBD2	NA	TRBJ2-7	TGTGCCAGCAGCTTAGAGCTTAGCGGGAGTGGAATGGACTTC	CASSLELSGSGMDF
TRBV5-1	NA	NA	TRBJ1-1	TGCGCCAGCAGTTCACAGATTTCCACTGAAGCTTTCTTT	CASSSQISTEAFF
TRBV6-5	NA	NA	TRBJ1-5	TGTGCCAGCAGTTCTAGATTAAGTAGCAATCAGCCCCAGCATTTT	CASSSRLSSNQPQHF
TRBV5-4	TRBD2	NA	TRBJ2-4	TGTGCCAGCAGCCCTAGCGGGTTAGCCAAAAACATTCAGTACTTC	CASSPSGLAKNIQYF
TRBV5-1	TRBD2	once	TRBJ2-7	TGCGCCAGCAGCTTTACGGGACTAGCGGGGGGTTTTGAGCAGTACTTC	CASSFTGLAGGFEQYF
TRBV27	NA	NA	TRBJ1-1	TGTGCCAGCAGTCACACAGACAGGCGTCTCGACACTGAAGCTTTCTTT	CASSHTDRRLDTEAFF